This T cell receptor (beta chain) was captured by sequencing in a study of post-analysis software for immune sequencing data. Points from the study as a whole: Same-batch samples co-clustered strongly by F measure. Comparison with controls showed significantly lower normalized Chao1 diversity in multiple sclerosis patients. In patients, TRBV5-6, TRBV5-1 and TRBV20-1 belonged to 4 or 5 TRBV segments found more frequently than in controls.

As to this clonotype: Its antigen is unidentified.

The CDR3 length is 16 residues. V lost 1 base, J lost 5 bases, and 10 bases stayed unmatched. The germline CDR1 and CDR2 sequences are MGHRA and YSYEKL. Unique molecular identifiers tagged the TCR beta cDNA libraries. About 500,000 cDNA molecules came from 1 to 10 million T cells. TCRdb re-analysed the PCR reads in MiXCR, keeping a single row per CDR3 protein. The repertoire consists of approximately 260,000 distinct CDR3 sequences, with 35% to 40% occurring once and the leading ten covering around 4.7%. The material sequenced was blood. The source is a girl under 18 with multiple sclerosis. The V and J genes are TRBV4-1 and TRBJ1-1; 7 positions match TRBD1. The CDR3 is CASSQAYDRVDTEAFF. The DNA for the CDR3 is TGCGCCAGCAGCCAAGCGTACGACAGGGTGGATACTGAAGCTTTCTTT.